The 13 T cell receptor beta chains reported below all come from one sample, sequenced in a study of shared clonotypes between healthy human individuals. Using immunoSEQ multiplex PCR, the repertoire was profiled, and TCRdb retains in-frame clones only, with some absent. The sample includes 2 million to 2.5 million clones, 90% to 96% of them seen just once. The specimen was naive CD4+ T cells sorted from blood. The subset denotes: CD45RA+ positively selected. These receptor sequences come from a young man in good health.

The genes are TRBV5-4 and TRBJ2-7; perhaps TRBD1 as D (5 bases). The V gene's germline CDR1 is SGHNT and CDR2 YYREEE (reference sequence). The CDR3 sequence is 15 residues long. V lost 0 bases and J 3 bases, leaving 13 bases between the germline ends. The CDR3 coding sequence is TGTGCCAGCAGCTTGGCCGGTGTAGGGGTCTACGAGCAGTACTTC. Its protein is CASSLAGVGVYEQYF.

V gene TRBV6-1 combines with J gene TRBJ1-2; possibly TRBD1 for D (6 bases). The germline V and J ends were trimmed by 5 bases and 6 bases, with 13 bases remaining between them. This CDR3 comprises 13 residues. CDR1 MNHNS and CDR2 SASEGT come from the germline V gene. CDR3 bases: TGTGCCAGCAGTCAACAGGGTTGGGATGGCTACACCTTC. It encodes CASSQQGWDGYTF.

CDR3 residues: CASSFASGTGSPYEQYF. The CDR3 DNA reads TGTGCCAGCAGCTTCGCCTCCGGGACAGGGAGTCCCTACGAGCAGTACTTC. The gene calls are TRBV5-6 and TRBJ2-7; 9 bases are shared with TRBD1. CDR1 is SGHDT and CDR2 is YYEEEE in the germline V gene. Unmatched junction bases numbered 11, after V lost 2 bases and J lost 2 bases. There are 17 residues in the CDR3.

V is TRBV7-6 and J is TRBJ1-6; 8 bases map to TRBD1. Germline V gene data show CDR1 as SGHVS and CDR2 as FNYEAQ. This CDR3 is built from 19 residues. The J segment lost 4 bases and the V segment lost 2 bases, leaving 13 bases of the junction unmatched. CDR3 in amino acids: CASSLIGQGKPPYNSPLHF. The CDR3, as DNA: TGTGCCAGCAGCTTAATCGGACAGGGCAAACCACCTTATAATTCACCCCTCCACTTT.

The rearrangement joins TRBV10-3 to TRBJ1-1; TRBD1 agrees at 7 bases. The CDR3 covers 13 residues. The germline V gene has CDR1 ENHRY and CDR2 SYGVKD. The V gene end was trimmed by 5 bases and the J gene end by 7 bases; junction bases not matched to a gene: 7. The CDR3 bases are TGTGCCATCAGTCTGACAGGGACCTTTGAAGCTTTCTTT. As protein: CAISLTGTFEAFF.

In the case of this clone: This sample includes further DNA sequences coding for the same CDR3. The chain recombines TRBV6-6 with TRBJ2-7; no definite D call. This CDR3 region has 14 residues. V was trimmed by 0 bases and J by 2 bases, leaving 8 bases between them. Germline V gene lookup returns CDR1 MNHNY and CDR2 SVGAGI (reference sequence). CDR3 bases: TGTGCCAGCAGTTACTCGGCAGGACCCTACGAGCAGTACTTC. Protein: CASSYSAGPYEQYF.

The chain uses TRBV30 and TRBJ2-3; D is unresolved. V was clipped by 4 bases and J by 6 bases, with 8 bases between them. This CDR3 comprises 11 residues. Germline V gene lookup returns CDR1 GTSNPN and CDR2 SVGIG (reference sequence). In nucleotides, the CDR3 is TGTGCCTGGAAGTTGAGGGATACGCAGTATTTT. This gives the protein CAWKLRDTQYF.

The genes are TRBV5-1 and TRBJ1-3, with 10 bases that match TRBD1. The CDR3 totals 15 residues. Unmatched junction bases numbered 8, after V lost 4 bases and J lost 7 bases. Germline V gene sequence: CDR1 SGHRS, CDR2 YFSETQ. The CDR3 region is CASSPGTGVVNTIYF. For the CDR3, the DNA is TGCGCCAGCAGCCCCGGGACAGGGGTCGTGAACACCATATATTTT.

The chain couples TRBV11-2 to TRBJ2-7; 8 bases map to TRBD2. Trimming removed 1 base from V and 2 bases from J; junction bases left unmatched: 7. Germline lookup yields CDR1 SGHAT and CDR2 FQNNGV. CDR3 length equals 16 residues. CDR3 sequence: CASSLVAGLAPYEQYF. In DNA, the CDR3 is TGTGCCAGCAGCTTAGTTGCTGGACTAGCTCCCTACGAGCAGTACTTC.

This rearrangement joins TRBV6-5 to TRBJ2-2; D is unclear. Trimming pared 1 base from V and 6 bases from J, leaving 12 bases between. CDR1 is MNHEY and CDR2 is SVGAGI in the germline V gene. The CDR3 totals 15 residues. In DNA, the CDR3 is TGTGCCAGCAGTTACTTTCCCCCCGGGTCCGGGGAGCTGTTTTTT. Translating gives CASSYFPPGSGELFF.

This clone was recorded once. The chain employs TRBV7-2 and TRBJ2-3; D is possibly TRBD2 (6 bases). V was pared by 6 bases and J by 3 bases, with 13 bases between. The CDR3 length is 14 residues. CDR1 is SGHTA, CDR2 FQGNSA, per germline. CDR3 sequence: CASRNMAGTDTQYF. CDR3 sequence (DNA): TGTGCCAGCAGAAATATGGCGGGGACAGATACGCAGTATTTT. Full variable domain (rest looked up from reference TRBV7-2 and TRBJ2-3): GAGVSQSPSNKVTEKGKDVELRCDPISGHTALYWYRQSLGQGLEFLIYFQGNSAPDKSGLPSDRFSAERTGGSVSTLTIQRTQQEDSAVYLCASRNMAGTDTQYFGPGTRLTVL.

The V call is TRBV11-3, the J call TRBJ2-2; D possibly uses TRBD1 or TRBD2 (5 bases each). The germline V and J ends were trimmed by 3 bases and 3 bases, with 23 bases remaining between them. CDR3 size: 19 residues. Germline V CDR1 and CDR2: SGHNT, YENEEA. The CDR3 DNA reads TGTGCCAGCAGCTTGGGGTGGGAGAGGGGAGTTCAGGACACCGGGGAGCTGTTTTTT. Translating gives CASSLGWERGVQDTGELFF. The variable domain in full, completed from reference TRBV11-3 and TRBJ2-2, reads EAGVVQSPRYKIIEKKQPVAFWCNPISGHNTLYWYLQNLGQGPELLIRYENEEAVDDSQLPKDRFSAERLKGVDSTLKIQPAELGDSAVYLCASSLGWERGVQDTGELFFGEGSRLTVL.

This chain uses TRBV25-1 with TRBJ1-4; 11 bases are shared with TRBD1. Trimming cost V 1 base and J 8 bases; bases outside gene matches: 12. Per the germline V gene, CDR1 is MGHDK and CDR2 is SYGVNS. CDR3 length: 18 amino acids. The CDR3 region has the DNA TGTGCCAGCAGTGAATTCGGACAGGGGGCTACAGGGAGCGAAAAACTGTTTTTT. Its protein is CASSEFGQGATGSEKLFF.